The 11 T cell receptor beta chains in this list originate from one sample, sequenced in a study of T cell repertoires in cytomegalovirus infection. TCRdb itself ran the reads through MiXCR, one entry per CDR3 protein. The profile covers around 430,000 distinct CDR3 sequences, with roughly 46% appearing a single time and 35% to 50% taken by the ten largest. Their specific antigens are unknown. Specimen: cultured PBMCs, collected from culture after CMV antigen stimulation. All receptors derive from a human donor in good health (CMV status not recorded). Some clones in this sample may be carry-over from other donors' samples.

V usage is TRBV7-2 and J usage is TRBJ2-7; unclear D gene. Germline CDR1 SGHTA, CDR2 FQGNSA. This CDR3 region has 13 residues. V lost 8 bases to trimming and J lost 4 bases, with 15 bases between them. CDR3 sequence (DNA): TGTGCCAGCGGTCCACGTCTCGCGTACGAGCAGTACTTC. As protein: CASGPRLAYEQYF.

This clonotype turned up a few times. This rearrangement joins TRBV12-5 to TRBJ2-3, with D possibly TRBD1 on 6 matching bases. Germline lookup yields CDR1 LGHNT and CDR2 FRNRAP. This CDR3 has 14 residues. The V and J ends lost 4 bases and 4 bases respectively, with 12 bases between them. The CDR3 loop reads CASGSQSGADTQYF. In nucleotides, the CDR3 is TGTGCTAGTGGTTCCCAGTCAGGGGCAGATACGCAGTATTTT.

J is TRBJ2-3 and V is TRBV7-9, with 8 bases that match TRBD2. The V and J ends lost 7 bases and 0 bases, in that order; junction bases with no gene match: 9. This CDR3 contains 16 residues. CDR1 and CDR2 (germline): SEHNR, FQNEAQ (reference sequence). CDR3 protein: CASTRGGARSTDTQYF. In nucleotides, the CDR3 is TGTGCCAGCACTCGGGGGGGGGCCCGTAGCACAGATACGCAGTATTTT.

This clonotype was recorded only once. The V call is TRBV12-3 or TRBV12-4, the J call TRBJ2-7, with 8 bases identical to TRBD2. V was clipped by 5 bases and J by 5 bases; unmatched bases: 11. The CDR3 covers 15 residues. CDR3 nucleotides: TGTGCCAGCAGTGAGGGGGAAGCGGGAGAAAACGAGCAGTACTTC. This gives the protein CASSEGEAGENEQYF.

This clonotype was detected a few times. The V gene is TRBV4-3, the J gene TRBJ2-1; TRBD2 matches at 8 bases. This CDR3 has 15 amino acids. The junction had 1 base not matched to a gene; V was cut back by 0 bases and J by 3 bases. Per the germline V gene, CDR1 is LGHNA and CDR2 is YSLEER. The CDR3 region is CASSQDSGGYNEQFF. As DNA, the CDR3 is TGCGCCAGCAGCCAAGACAGCGGGGGCTACAATGAGCAGTTCTTC.

This clonotype was detected only a few times. The chain employs TRBV4-3 and TRBJ2-3; D remains unclear. Trimming shortened V by 0 bases and J by 0 bases, and 13 bases separated the two germline ends. Germline loops: CDR1 LGHNA, CDR2 YSLEER. The CDR3 spans 17 residues. DNA of the CDR3: TGCGCCAGCAGCCAAGACGCGCGGCCTACTAGCACAGATACGCAGTATTTT. Its translation is CASSQDARPTSTDTQYF.

The CDR3 nucleotides are TGTGCCAGCAGCCGAGCCTCGGGCGGCAATCAGCCCCAGCATTTT. Residues: CASSRASGGNQPQHF. This chain links TRBV11-2 with TRBJ1-5; D not resolved. Germline V gene sequence: CDR1 SGHAT, CDR2 FQNNGV. The CDR3 totals 15 residues. V was pared by 5 bases and J by 2 bases, with 13 bases between.

V usage is TRBV12-3 or TRBV12-4 and J usage is TRBJ2-1; 10 bases line up with TRBD2. The CDR3 covers 16 residues. The J segment lost 8 bases and the V segment lost 2 bases, leaving 9 bases of the junction unmatched. CDR3 coding DNA: TGTGCCAGCAGTTTACCCCGGGCTAGCGGGAGTTATGAGCAGTTCTTC. Translated: CASSLPRASGSYEQFF.

The chain couples TRBV27 to TRBJ1-5; no firm D call. V lost 0 bases to trimming and J lost 6 bases, with 6 bases between them. The CDR3 is made up of 13 amino acids. In germline, CDR1 is MNHEY, CDR2 SMNVEV (reference sequence). In DNA, the CDR3 is TGTGCCAGCAGTTTATCAGGGTCTCAGCCCCAGCATTTT. This translates into CASSLSGSQPQHF.

The chain joins TRBV4-2 to TRBJ2-2; 8 bases are a match to TRBD1. This CDR3 is 15 amino acids long. Germline CDR1 reads LGHNA; CDR2 reads YNFKEQ. V lost 5 bases, J lost 4 bases, and 6 bases stayed unmatched. CDR3: CASSKTGQGTGELFF. CDR3 coding DNA: TGTGCCAGCAGCAAGACTGGACAGGGCACCGGGGAGCTGTTTTTT.

The chain couples TRBV7-2 to TRBJ1-6; 9 bases are shared with TRBD1. Germline V lookup: CDR1 SGHTA, CDR2 FQGNSA. The CDR3 runs to 16 residues. Trimming cost V 3 bases and J 5 bases; bases outside gene matches: 5. Here the CDR3 reads CASSLGTGWDNSPLHF. In DNA form, the CDR3 reads TGTGCCAGCAGCTTGGGGACAGGGTGGGATAATTCACCCCTCCACTTT.